A selection of T cell receptor beta chains follows, all from one sample in a study of blood T cell repertoires in COVID-19. The method was immunoSEQ multiplex PCR; TCRdb's version includes in-frame clones alone and lacks a portion of them. In the table there are fewer than 500,000 clones, 75% to 90% of which are singletons. The specimen was peripheral blood. The receptors shown here come from a woman in her 30s with acute or convalescent COVID-19. Both conserved end residues are part of each CDR3. Fields, in order: J gene, CDR3 length, D gene, clone size, V gene, CDR3 protein, CDR3 DNA. A D gene is named only where the DNA matches it firmly. A row's size may be missing; if present it is once, few, many or a size class.

TRBJ2-1	14	TRBD1	.	TRBV6-5	CASTLTGGFDEQFF	TGTGCCAGCACCCTGACAGGGGGTTTTGATGAGCAGTTCTTC
TRBJ1-3	16	.	.	TRBV30	CAWKGGHHNSGNTIYF	TGTGCCTGGAAGGGGGGGCACCACAACTCTGGAAACACCATATATTTT
TRBJ2-5	14	TRBD2	.	TRBV9	CASGGSGGLETQYF	TGTGCCAGCGGAGGCTCGGGGGGGCTAGAGACCCAGTACTTC
TRBJ1-4	14	.	.	TRBV6-5	CASSSGQADEKLFF	TGTGCCAGCAGCTCCGGACAAGCCGATGAAAAACTGTTTTTT
TRBJ2-3	18	TRBD1	once	TRBV29-1	CSVFTGTGGAVSTDTQYF	TGCAGCGTCTTTACGGGGACAGGGGGGGCTGTTAGCACAGATACGCAGTATTTT
TRBJ2-1	15	TRBD2	.	TRBV19	CASGAGGRSYNEQFF	TGTGCCAGTGGAGCGGGGGGGCGTTCCTACAATGAGCAGTTCTTC
TRBJ2-3	15	TRBD1	.	TRBV5-4	CASSSPGQKTDTQYF	TGTGCCAGCAGCTCCCCGGGACAGAAGACAGATACGCAGTATTTT
TRBJ2-7	14	.	.	TRBV30	CAWSPSSGNYEQYF	TGTGCCTGGAGTCCATCTTCAGGAAACTACGAGCAGTACTTC
TRBJ2-7	13	.	.	TRBV18	CASSPPSLVEQYF	TGTGCCAGCTCACCACCAAGTTTAGTCGAGCAGTACTTC
TRBJ2-1	16	TRBD2	.	TRBV30	CAWSPLAGSYYNEQFF	TGTGCCTGGAGCCCATTAGCGGGGAGCTATTACAATGAGCAGTTCTTC
TRBJ1-2	14	.	.	TRBV3-1/TRBV3-2	CASSRGASTYGYTF	TGTGCCAGCAGCCGCGGGGCCAGCACCTATGGCTACACCTTC
TRBJ1-2	14	.	.	TRBV7-9	CASRPPGEGYGYTF	TGTGCCAGCAGACCCCCAGGGGAAGGCTATGGCTACACCTTC
TRBJ2-5	18	TRBD1	.	TRBV7-9	CASSSTTKQGPPGETQYF	TGTGCCAGCAGCTCGACCACAAAACAGGGGCCCCCGGGAGAGACCCAGTACTTC
TRBJ1-1	14	.	.	TRBV5-1	CASSLGTRNGIAFF	TGCGCCAGCAGCTTGGGGACCAGGAACGGGATTGCTTTCTTT
TRBJ1-4	15	TRBD1	.	TRBV6-5	CASNLGQGPVEKLFF	TGTGCCAGCAACCTGGGACAGGGCCCAGTTGAAAAACTGTTTTTT